This T cell receptor (beta chain) is from a study of blood T cell repertoires in COVID-19. Background on the study: Both acute and convalescent COVID-19 samples were obtained from the United States, Italy and Spain. Sources were T cells, B-cell-depleted T cells, or PBMCs; the material itself was cDNA or gDNA.

Deletions cut 7 bases from V and 0 bases from J, with 12 bases between. Germline V gene sequence: CDR1 LNHDA, CDR2 SQIVND (reference sequence). This CDR3 region has 14 residues. Libraries were prepared by immunoSEQ multiplex PCR; TCRdb keeps only in-frame clonotypes and omits some of them. The table includes some 110,000 clones, more than 75% detected once. The TCR comes from a middle-aged man with acute or convalescent COVID-19. The V gene is TRBV19, the J gene TRBJ1-2; D possibly corresponds to TRBD1 (6 bases). The sequenced sample was peripheral blood. CDR3 DNA: TGTGCCAGTACCCGGGGACACACTAACTATGGCTACACCTTC. Translating gives CASTRGHTNYGYTF.